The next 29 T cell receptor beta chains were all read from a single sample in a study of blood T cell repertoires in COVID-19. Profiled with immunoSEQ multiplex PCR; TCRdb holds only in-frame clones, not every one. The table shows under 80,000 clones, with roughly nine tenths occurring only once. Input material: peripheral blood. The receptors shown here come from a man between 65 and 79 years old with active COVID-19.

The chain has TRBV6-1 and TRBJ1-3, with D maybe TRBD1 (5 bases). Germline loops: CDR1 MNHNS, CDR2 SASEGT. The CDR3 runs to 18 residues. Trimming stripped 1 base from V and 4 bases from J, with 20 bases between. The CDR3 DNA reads TGTGCCAGCAGTGAAGGCCCCGCGGCAGGGATGGGCGGAAACACCATATATTTT. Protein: CASSEGPAAGMGGNTIYF.

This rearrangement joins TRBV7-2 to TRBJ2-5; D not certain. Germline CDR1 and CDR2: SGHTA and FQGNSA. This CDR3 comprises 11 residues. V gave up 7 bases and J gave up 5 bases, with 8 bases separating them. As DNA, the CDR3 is TGTGCCAGCACCACCGCGGAGACCCAGTACTTC. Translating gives CASTTAETQYF.

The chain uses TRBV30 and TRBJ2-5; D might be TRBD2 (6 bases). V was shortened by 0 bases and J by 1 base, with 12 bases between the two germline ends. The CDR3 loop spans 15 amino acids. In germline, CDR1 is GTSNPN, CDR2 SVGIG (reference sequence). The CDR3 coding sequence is TGTGCCTGGAGTGTCCCCTATAGCGGCCAAGAGACCCAGTACTTC. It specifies CAWSVPYSGQETQYF. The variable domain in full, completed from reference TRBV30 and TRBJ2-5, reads SQTIHQWPATLVQPVGSPLSLECTVEGTSNPNLYWYRQAAGRGLQLLFYSVGIGQISSEVPQNLSASRPQDRQFILSSKKLLLSDSGFYLCAWSVPYSGQETQYFGPGTRLLVL.

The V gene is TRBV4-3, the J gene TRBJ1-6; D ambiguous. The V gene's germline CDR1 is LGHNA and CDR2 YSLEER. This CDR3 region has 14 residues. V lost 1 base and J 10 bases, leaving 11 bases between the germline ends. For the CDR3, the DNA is TGCGCCAGCAGCCAAGGGGCAGAATCCTCACCCCTCCACTTT. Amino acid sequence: CASSQGAESSPLHF.

The CDR3 bases are TGTGCCTGGAGTTTGCGGGTGCGGGGGCCCATGAACACTGAAGCTTTCTTT. Translation gives CAWSLRVRGPMNTEAFF. This chain connects TRBV30 to TRBJ1-1; tentatively, D is TRBD1 (6 bases). The CDR3 is 17 amino acids. Germline V gives CDR1 GTSNPN, CDR2 SVGIG (reference sequence). The V gene lost 2 bases and the J gene lost 0 bases, with 19 bases spanning the gap.

The CDR3 nucleotides read TGCGCCAGCAGCCAGGATCCAGGGGTAGGGGAAAAACTGTTTTTT. Translated, it gives CASSQDPGVGEKLFF. The chain uses TRBV4-1 and TRBJ1-4; a possible D gene is TRBD1 (6 bases). CDR1 is MGHRA and CDR2 is YSYEKL in the germline V gene. Trimming stripped 3 bases from V and 8 bases from J, with 16 bases between. This CDR3 region has 15 residues.

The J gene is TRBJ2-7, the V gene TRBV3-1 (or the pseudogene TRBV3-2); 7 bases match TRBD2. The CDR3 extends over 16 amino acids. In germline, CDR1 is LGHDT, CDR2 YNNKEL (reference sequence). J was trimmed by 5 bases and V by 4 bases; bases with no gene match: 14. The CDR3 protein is CASSPTTVGRVNEQYF. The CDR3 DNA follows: TGTGCCAGCAGCCCCACCACGGTTGGGAGGGTGAACGAGCAGTACTTC.

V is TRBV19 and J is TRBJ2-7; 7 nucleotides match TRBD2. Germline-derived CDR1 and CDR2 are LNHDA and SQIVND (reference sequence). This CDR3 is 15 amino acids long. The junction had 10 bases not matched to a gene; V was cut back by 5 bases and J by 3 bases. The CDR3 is CASSDQGAGDYEQYF. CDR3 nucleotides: TGTGCCAGTAGTGACCAAGGGGCGGGGGACTACGAGCAGTACTTC.

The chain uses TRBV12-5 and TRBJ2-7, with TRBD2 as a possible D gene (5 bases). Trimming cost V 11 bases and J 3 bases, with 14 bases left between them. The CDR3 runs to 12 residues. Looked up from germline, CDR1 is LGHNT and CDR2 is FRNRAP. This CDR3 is CACGPLGYEQYF. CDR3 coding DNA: TGTGCTTGCGGGCCACTCGGCTACGAGCAGTACTTC.

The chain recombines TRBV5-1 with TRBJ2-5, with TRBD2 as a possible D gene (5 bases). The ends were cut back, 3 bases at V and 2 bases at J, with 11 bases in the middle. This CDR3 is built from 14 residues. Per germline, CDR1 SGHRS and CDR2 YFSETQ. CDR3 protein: CASSWAGRQETQYF. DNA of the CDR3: TGCGCCAGCAGCTGGGCGGGTAGGCAAGAGACCCAGTACTTC.

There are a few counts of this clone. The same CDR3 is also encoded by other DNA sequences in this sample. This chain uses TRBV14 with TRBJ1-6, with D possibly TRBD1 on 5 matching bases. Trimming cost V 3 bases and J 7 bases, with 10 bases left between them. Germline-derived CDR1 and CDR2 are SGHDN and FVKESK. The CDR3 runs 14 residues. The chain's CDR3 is CASSQGRENSPLHF. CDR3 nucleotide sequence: TGTGCCAGCAGCCAGGGGCGGGAAAATTCACCCCTCCACTTT. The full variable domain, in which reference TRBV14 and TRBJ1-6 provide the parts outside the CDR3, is EAGVTQFPSHSVIEKGQTVTLRCDPISGHDNLYWYRRVMGKEIKFLLHFVKESKQDESGMPNNRFLAERTGGTYSTLKVQPAELEDSGVYFCASSQGRENSPLHFGNGTRLTVT.

The CDR3 spells CASRGGLAHNEQFF. DNA of the CDR3: TGTGCCAGCAGGGGGGGGCTAGCCCACAATGAGCAGTTCTTC. The J gene is TRBJ2-1, the V gene TRBV11-1; maybe TRBD2 (7 bases). CDR3 size: 14 residues. CDR1 SGHAT and CDR2 FQDESV come from the germline V gene (reference sequence). V gave up 6 bases and J gave up 5 bases, with 14 bases separating them.

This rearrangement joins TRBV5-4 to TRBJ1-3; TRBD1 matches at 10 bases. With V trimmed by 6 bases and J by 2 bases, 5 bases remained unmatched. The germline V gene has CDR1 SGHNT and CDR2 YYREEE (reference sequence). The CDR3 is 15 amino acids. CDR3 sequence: CASTDRGFPGNTIYF. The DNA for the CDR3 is TGTGCCAGCACGGACAGGGGGTTCCCTGGAAACACCATATATTTT.

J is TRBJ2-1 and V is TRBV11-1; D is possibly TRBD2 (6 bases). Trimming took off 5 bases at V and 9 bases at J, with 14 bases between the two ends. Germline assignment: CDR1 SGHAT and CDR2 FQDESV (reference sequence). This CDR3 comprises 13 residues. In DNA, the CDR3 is TGTGCCAGCAGCCCACGGGACTTTGGTGAGCAGTTCTTC. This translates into CASSPRDFGEQFF.

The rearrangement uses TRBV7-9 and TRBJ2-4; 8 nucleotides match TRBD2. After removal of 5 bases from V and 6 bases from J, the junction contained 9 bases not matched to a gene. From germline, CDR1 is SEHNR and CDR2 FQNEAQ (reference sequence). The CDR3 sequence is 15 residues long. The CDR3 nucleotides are TGTGCCAGCAGCGCGGGGGGCCCGCAAACAAACATTCAGTACTTC. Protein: CASSAGGPQTNIQYF.

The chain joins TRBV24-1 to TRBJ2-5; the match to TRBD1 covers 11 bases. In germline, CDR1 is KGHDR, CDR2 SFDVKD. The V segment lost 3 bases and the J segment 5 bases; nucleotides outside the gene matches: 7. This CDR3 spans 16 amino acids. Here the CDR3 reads CATSDQDRGLGETQYF. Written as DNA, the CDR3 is TGTGCCACCAGTGATCAGGACAGGGGGCTGGGGGAGACCCAGTACTTC.

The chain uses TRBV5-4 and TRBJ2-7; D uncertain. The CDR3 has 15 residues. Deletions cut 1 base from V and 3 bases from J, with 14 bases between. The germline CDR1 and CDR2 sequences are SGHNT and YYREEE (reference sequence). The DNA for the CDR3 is TGTGCCAGCAGCTTGTCCGGCGGCCGCCTCTACGAGCAGTACTTC. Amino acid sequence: CASSLSGGRLYEQYF.

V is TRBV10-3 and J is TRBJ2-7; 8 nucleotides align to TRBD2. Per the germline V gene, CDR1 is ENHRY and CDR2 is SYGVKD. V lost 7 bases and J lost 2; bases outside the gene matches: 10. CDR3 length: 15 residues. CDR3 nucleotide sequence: TGTGCCATCACCCCCGGGGGGGGGCGGGCCTACGAGCAGTACTTC. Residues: CAITPGGGRAYEQYF.

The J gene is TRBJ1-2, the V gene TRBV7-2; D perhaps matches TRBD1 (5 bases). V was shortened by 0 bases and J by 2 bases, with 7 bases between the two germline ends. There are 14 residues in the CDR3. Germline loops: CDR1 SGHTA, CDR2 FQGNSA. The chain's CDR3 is CASSLAGGNYGYTF. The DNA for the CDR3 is TGTGCCAGCAGCTTAGCGGGGGGGAACTATGGCTACACCTTC.

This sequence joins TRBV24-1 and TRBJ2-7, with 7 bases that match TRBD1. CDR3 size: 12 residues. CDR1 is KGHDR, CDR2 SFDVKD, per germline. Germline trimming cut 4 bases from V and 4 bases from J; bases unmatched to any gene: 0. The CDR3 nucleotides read TGTGCCACCAGTGAGACAGGGTACGAGCAGTACTTC. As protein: CATSETGYEQYF.

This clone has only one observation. DNA for the CDR3: TGTGCCACCAGCAGAGGGGTAGCCAGCGGGAGATCAGCAGATACGCAGTATTTT. This codes for CATSRGVASGRSADTQYF. This chain connects TRBV15 to TRBJ2-3, with TRBD2 matching 8 bases. Germline-derived CDR1 and CDR2 are LNHNV and YYDKDF (reference sequence). The ends lost 1 base at V and 4 bases at J; junction bases unmatched: 13. The CDR3 contains 18 residues.

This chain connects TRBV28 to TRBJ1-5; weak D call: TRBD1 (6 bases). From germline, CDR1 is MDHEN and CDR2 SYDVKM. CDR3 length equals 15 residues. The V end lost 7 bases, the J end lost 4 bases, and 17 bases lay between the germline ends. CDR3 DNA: TGTGCCAGCACCACCCAGGGGTCAGGGAATCAGCCCCAGCATTTT. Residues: CASTTQGSGNQPQHF. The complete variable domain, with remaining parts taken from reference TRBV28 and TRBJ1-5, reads DVKVTQSSRYLVKRTGEKVFLECVQDMDHENMFWYRQDPGLGLRLIYFSYDVKMKEKGDIPEGYSVSREKKERFSLILESASTNQTSMYLCASTTQGSGNQPQHFGDGTRLSIL.

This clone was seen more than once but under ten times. CDR3 protein: CASSSQTGGYEQYF. Here the CDR3 DNA reads TGTGCCAGCAGCTCGCAGACAGGGGGGTACGAGCAGTACTTC. V and J are TRBV11-3 and TRBJ2-7; 9 bases match TRBD1. Germline CDR1 reads SGHNT; CDR2 reads YENEEA. CDR3 size: 14 residues. V gave up 4 bases and J gave up 4 bases; unmatched junction bases: 5.

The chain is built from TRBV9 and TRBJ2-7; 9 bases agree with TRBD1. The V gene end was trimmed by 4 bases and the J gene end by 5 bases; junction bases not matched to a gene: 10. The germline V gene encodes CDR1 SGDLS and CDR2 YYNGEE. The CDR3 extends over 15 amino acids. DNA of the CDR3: TGTGCCAGCAGCACCACGACAGGGGGGTGGGACGAGCAGTACTTC. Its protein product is CASSTTTGGWDEQYF.

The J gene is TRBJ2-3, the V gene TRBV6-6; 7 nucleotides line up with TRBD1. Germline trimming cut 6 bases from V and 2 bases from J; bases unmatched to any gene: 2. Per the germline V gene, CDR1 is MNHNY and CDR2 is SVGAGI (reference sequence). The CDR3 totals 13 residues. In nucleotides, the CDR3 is TGTGCCAGCAGGAGGGGGCCCACAGATACGCAGTATTTT. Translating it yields CASRRGPTDTQYF.

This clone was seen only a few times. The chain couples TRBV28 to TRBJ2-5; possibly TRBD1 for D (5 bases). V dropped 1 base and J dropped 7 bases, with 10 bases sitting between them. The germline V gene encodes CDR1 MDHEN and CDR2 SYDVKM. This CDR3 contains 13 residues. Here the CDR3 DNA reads TGTGCCAGCAGTTTATTGGGGCGCGGGACCCAGTACTTC. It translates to CASSLLGRGTQYF.

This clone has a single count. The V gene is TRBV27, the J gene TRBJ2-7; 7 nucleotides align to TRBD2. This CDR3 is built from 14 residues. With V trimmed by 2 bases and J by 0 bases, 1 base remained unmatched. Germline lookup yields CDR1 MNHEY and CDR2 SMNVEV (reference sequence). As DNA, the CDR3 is TGTGCCAGCAGTTTACGGGGGGACTCCTACGAGCAGTACTTC. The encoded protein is CASSLRGDSYEQYF.

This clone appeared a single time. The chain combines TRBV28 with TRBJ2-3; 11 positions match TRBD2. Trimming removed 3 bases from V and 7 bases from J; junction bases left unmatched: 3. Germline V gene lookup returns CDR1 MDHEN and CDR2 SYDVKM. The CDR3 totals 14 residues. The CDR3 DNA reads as TGTGCCAGCAGTTTGGGGACTAGCGGAAATACGCAGTATTTT. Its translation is CASSLGTSGNTQYF.

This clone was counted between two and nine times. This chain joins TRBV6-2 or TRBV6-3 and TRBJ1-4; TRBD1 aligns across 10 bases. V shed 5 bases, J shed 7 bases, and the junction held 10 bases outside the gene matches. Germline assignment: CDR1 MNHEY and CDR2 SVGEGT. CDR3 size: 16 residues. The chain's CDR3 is CASSPGGQGRSEKLFF. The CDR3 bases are TGTGCCAGCAGTCCGGGGGGACAGGGGCGGAGTGAAAAACTGTTTTTT.